The 7 T cell receptor beta chains below all came from one sample that was sequenced in a study of long-term antiretroviral therapy in people with HIV. This was the immunoSEQ v3.0 assay at survey level. The assay was immunoSEQ multiplex PCR, and TCRdb's table has in-frame clones only and misses some. The profile shows around 20,000 clones, approximately 86% of them singletons. The sequences come from unsorted PBMCs, collected approximately 4 years after starting antiretroviral therapy. These receptors all come from a man younger than 35 with HIV.

J is TRBJ2-2 and V is TRBV30, with D tentatively TRBD1 (6 bases). Germline CDR1 and CDR2: GTSNPN and SVGIG (reference sequence). The CDR3 sequence is 14 residues long. V lost 4 bases to trimming and J lost 3 bases, with 12 bases between them. CDR3 coding DNA: TGTGCCTGGATTGCCAGGGGATACACCGGGGAGCTGTTTTTT. Its protein product is CAWIARGYTGELFF. Variable domain in full (rest from reference TRBV30 and TRBJ2-2): SQTIHQWPATLVQPVGSPLSLECTVEGTSNPNLYWYRQAAGRGLQLLFYSVGIGQISSEVPQNLSASRPQDRQFILSSKKLLLSDSGFYLCAWIARGYTGELFFGEGSRLTVL.

The rearrangement links TRBV19 to TRBJ1-3; TRBD1 agrees at 10 bases. V trimming: 6 bases; J trimming: 1 base; junction bases outside the gene matches: 3. The CDR3 length is 15 residues. CDR1 and CDR2 from the germline V gene are LNHDA and SQIVND (reference sequence). The CDR3 DNA follows: TGTGCCAGTAGGCGGGACAGGGGATCTGGAAACACCATATATTTT. Translation: CASRRDRGSGNTIYF.

The J gene is TRBJ1-1, the V gene TRBV9; D is unresolved. CDR1 and CDR2 (germline): SGDLS, YYNGEE. The V end lost 0 bases, the J end lost 2 bases, and 5 bases lay between the germline ends. The CDR3 totals 13 residues. CDR3 region: CASSVVVNTEAFF. CDR3 nucleotides: TGTGCCAGCAGCGTAGTGGTCAACACTGAAGCTTTCTTT.

The V and J genes are TRBV27 and TRBJ2-2, with unresolved D. Germline assignment: CDR1 MNHEY and CDR2 SMNVEV (reference sequence). The CDR3 runs 13 residues. V gave up 3 bases and J gave up 4 bases, with 6 bases separating them. This CDR3 reads CASSLAFTGELFF. DNA of the CDR3: TGTGCCAGCAGTTTGGCCTTCACCGGGGAGCTGTTTTTT.

The V gene is TRBV7-9, the J gene TRBJ2-1, with a weak D call TRBD2 (6 bases). Looked up from germline, CDR1 is SEHNR and CDR2 is FQNEAQ (reference sequence). V was shortened by 8 bases and J by 9 bases, with 14 bases between the two germline ends. The CDR3 spans 12 residues. CDR3 sequence: CASQMGGGEQFF. DNA for the CDR3: TGTGCCAGCCAAATGGGGGGTGGTGAGCAGTTCTTC.

This chain connects TRBV30 to TRBJ1-2; D is unresolved. CDR1 GTSNPN and CDR2 SVGIG come from the germline V gene (reference sequence). Deletions cut 3 bases from V and 1 base from J, with 12 bases between. The CDR3 extends over 14 amino acids. CDR3 sequence reads: CAWSWGEFNYGYTF. The CDR3 nucleotides read TGTGCCTGGAGCTGGGGAGAATTTAACTATGGCTACACCTTC.

This chain uses TRBV6-5 with TRBJ1-3, with 7 bases identical to TRBD1. This CDR3 region has 13 residues. The V segment lost 6 bases and the J segment 4 bases; nucleotides outside the gene matches: 3. Germline values: CDR1 MNHEY, CDR2 SVGAGI. The DNA for the CDR3 is TGTGCCAGCAGCCTCAGGGGGGGAAACACCATATATTTT. Its translation is CASSLRGGNTIYF.